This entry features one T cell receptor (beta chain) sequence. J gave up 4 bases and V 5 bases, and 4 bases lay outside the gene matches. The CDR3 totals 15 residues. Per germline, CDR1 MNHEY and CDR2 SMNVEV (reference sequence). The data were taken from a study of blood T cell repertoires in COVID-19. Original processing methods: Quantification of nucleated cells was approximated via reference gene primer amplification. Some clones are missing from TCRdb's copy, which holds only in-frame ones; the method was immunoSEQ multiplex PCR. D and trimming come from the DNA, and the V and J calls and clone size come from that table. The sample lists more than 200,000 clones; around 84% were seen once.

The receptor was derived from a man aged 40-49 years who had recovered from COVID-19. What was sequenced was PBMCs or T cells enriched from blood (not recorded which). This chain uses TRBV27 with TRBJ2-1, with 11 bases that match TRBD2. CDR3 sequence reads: CASSGGTSGYNEQFF. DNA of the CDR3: TGTGCCAGCAGTGGCGGGACTAGCGGATACAATGAGCAGTTCTTC.